Shown below are 13 T cell receptor beta chains from a single sample sequenced in a study of shared clonotypes between healthy human individuals. Profiling relied on immunoSEQ multiplex PCR, and the TCRdb table lists in-frame clones only, not all of them. The table has about 2.3 million clones, 85% to 95% seen once. Specimen: naive CD4+ T cells from PBMCs. Described subset: CD45RA+ positively selected. Receptor source: a man aged 18 to 29 in good health. Some clones in this sample may be carry-over from other donors' samples.

Points on this clone: In the same sample, other DNA sequences code for this CDR3. This chain joins TRBV2 and TRBJ2-7; D gene uncertain. Germline lookup yields CDR1 SNHLY and CDR2 FYNNEI. Trimming left V 4 bases short and J 3 bases short, with 4 bases between. This CDR3 spans 11 amino acids. This CDR3 reads CASSGNYEQYF. The DNA for the CDR3 is TGTGCCAGCAGTGGGAACTACGAGCAGTACTTC.

This chain's CDR3 is CASSLAGANTGELFF. CDR3 in DNA: TGCGCCAGCAGCCTAGCGGGGGCGAACACCGGGGAGCTGTTTTTT. The chain employs TRBV4-1 and TRBJ2-2; 9 nucleotides line up with TRBD2. Germline V CDR1 and CDR2: MGHRA, YSYEKL. The CDR3 totals 15 residues. V shed 4 bases, J shed 0 bases, and the junction held 0 bases outside the gene matches.

The J gene is TRBJ2-5, the V gene TRBV5-1; a weak D match, TRBD2 (6 bases). There are 14 residues in the CDR3. The V gene's germline CDR1 is SGHRS and CDR2 YFSETQ. Trimming left V 4 bases short and J 3 bases short, with 13 bases between. CDR3 region: CASSLGLTKETQYF. The CDR3 region has the DNA TGCGCCAGCAGCCTGGGACTCACGAAAGAGACCCAGTACTTC.

The chain couples TRBV11-2 to TRBJ2-1; 14 bases match TRBD2. The V and J ends lost 3 bases and 14 bases, in that order; junction bases with no gene match: 12. The length of the CDR3 is 16 residues. The germline V gene encodes CDR1 SGHAT and CDR2 FQNNGV. The CDR3 DNA is TGTGCCAGCAGCTTTAGGGGGGTGACTAGCGGGAGGGTTGAGTTCTTC. As protein: CASSFRGVTSGRVEFF.

This chain connects TRBV19 to TRBJ2-2, with 8 nucleotides matching TRBD2. After removal of 10 bases from V and 5 bases from J, the junction contained 9 bases not matched to a gene. CDR1 is LNHDA, CDR2 SQIVND, per germline (reference sequence). CDR3 length: 14 amino acids. CDR3 in amino acids: CATGGTPGTGELFF. DNA for the CDR3: TGTGCCACGGGGGGGACACCGGGGACCGGGGAGCTGTTTTTT.

CDR3 in DNA: TGTGCCAGCAGTCAGACAGGGGGGTCCTACGAGCAGTACTTC. Amino acid sequence: CASSQTGGSYEQYF. The chain links TRBV28 to TRBJ2-7; 9 bases align to TRBD1. Germline CDR1 is MDHEN and CDR2 is SYDVKM. Losses at the gene ends were 5 bases for V and 1 base for J; bases not matched to a gene: 3. This CDR3 region has 14 residues.

The chain couples TRBV5-6 to TRBJ1-2; D is undetermined. In germline, CDR1 is SGHDT, CDR2 YYEEEE. Trimming took off 1 base at V and 4 bases at J, with 8 bases between the two ends. This CDR3 has 13 residues. CDR3 residues: CASSLSQPYGYTF. The CDR3 nucleotides read TGTGCCAGCAGCTTGTCCCAGCCCTATGGCTACACCTTC.

The chain uses TRBV19 and TRBJ1-2; no firm D call. The germline V gene encodes CDR1 LNHDA and CDR2 SQIVND (reference sequence). CDR3 size: 14 residues. Trimming took off 3 bases at V and 6 bases at J, with 14 bases between the two ends. The CDR3 region is CASSIGELVDGYTF. CDR3 nucleotides: TGTGCCAGTAGTATTGGGGAGTTGGTGGATGGCTACACCTTC. The entire variable domain, with the rest obtained from reference TRBV19 and TRBJ1-2, is as follows: DGGITQSPKYLFRKEGQNVTLSCEQNLNHDAMYWYRQDPGQGLRLIYYSQIVNDFQKGDIAEGYSVSREKKESFPLTVTSAQKNPTAFYLCASSIGELVDGYTFGSGTRLTVV.

The chain combines TRBV19 with TRBJ2-3; D not certain. The ends were cut back, 2 bases at V and 4 bases at J, with 4 bases in the middle. Germline V gene lookup returns CDR1 LNHDA and CDR2 SQIVND (reference sequence). This CDR3 has 12 amino acids. CDR3 region: CASSISADTQYF. Written as DNA, the CDR3 is TGTGCCAGTAGTATAAGCGCAGATACGCAGTATTTT. The full variable domain, in which reference TRBV19 and TRBJ2-3 provide the parts outside the CDR3, is DGGITQSPKYLFRKEGQNVTLSCEQNLNHDAMYWYRQDPGQGLRLIYYSQIVNDFQKGDIAEGYSVSREKKESFPLTVTSAQKNPTAFYLCASSISADTQYFGPGTRLTVL.

Remarks on this clone: In the same sample, other DNA sequences code for this CDR3. V is TRBV7-3 and J is TRBJ2-6; D possibly corresponds to TRBD2 (5 bases). V was shortened by 2 bases and J by 4 bases, with 6 bases between the two germline ends. CDR3 size: 14 residues. Germline V gene sequence: CDR1 SGHTA, CDR2 FQGTGA. This chain's CDR3 is CASSLLAGANVLTF. CDR3 bases: TGTGCCAGCAGCTTACTAGCCGGGGCCAACGTCCTGACTTTC.

This chain links TRBV30 with TRBJ2-7; TRBD2 agrees at 7 bases. After removal of 2 bases from V and 2 bases from J, the junction contained 3 bases not matched to a gene. This CDR3 spans 13 amino acids. Germline loops: CDR1 GTSNPN, CDR2 SVGIG (reference sequence). The CDR3 protein is CAWSNGGAYEQYF. The CDR3 DNA is TGTGCCTGGAGTAATGGGGGGGCCTACGAGCAGTACTTC.

This clone showed up just once. The V gene is TRBV15, the J gene TRBJ2-1; 11 bases are a match to TRBD2. This CDR3 contains 14 residues. Germline assignment: CDR1 LNHNV and CDR2 YYDKDF (reference sequence). V dropped 11 bases and J dropped 7; count of bases not matched to a gene: 10. The CDR3 sequence: CASEVAGGPNEQFF. The DNA of the CDR3 is TGTGCCTCAGAAGTAGCGGGAGGGCCTAATGAGCAGTTCTTC.

Regarding this clone: Other DNA sequences in the sample encode the same CDR3. The chain employs TRBV7-2 and TRBJ2-7; TRBD2 matches at 7 bases. The germline gives CDR1 SGHTA, CDR2 FQGNSA. Germline trimming cut 3 bases from V and 3 bases from J; bases unmatched to any gene: 5. The CDR3 is 14 amino acids. CDR3 nucleotide sequence: TGTGCCAGCAGCTTGGCGGGAGACCTCTACGAGCAGTACTTC. Protein product: CASSLAGDLYEQYF. The full variable domain, completed using reference TRBV7-2 and TRBJ2-7, is GAGVSQSPSNKVTEKGKDVELRCDPISGHTALYWYRQSLGQGLEFLIYFQGNSAPDKSGLPSDRFSAERTGGSVSTLTIQRTQQEDSAVYLCASSLAGDLYEQYFGPGTRLTVT.